The text below deals with one TCR beta chain. From the 5' RACE reads, TCRdb lists one entry per CDR3 protein and no DNA. The listing records about 160,000 distinct CDR3 sequences. This entry is derived from a study of T cells expressing NK-cell markers. As for the study in general: The TCR beta repertoires were obtained from sorted CD3+CD56+NKG2C+, CD3+CD56+NKG2C- and CD3+CD56-NKG2C+ T cells. Sequenced donors, eight in total, included seven who were HCMV-seropositive and one who was seronegative.

Per germline, CDR1 DFQATT and CDR2 SNEGSKA (reference sequence). The CDR3 has 14 amino acids. This receptor was obtained from a man aged 18-75 years in good health. Source material: blood T cells: a sorted CD56 or NKG2C T cell subset, CD4+ or CD8+ T cells, or bulk PBMC T cells (not recorded which). This chain links TRBV20-1 with TRBJ2-1. CDR3 region: CSARDRISGYEQFF.